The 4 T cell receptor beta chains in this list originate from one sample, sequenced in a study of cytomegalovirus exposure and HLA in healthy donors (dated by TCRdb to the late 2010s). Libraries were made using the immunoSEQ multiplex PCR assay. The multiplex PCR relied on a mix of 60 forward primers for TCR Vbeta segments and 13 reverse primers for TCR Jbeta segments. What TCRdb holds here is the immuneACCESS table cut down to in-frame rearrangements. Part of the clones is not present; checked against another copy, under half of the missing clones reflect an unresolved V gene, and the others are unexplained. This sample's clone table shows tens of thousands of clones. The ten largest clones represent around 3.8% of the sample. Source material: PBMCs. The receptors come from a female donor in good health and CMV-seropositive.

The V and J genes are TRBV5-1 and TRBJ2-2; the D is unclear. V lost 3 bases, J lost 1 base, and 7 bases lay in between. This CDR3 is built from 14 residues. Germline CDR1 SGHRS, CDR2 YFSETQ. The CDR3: CASSWRGNTGELFF. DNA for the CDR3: TGCGCCAGCAGCTGGCGCGGGAACACCGGGGAGCTGTTTTTT.

CDR3 DNA: TGTGCCAGCAGCCCAGGTACAGATACGCAGTATTTT. Its translation: CASSPGTDTQYF. This rearrangement joins TRBV7-2 to TRBJ2-3, with no clear D. The CDR3 consists of 12 residues. Germline CDR1 reads SGHTA; CDR2 reads FQGNSA. The V gene lost 5 bases and the J gene lost 3 bases, with 6 bases spanning the gap.

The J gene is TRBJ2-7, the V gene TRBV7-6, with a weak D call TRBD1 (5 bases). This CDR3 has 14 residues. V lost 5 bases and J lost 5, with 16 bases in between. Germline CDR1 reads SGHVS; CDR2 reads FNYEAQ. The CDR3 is CASSRFPGPNEQYF. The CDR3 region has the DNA TGTGCCAGCAGCCGATTCCCAGGGCCTAACGAGCAGTACTTC.

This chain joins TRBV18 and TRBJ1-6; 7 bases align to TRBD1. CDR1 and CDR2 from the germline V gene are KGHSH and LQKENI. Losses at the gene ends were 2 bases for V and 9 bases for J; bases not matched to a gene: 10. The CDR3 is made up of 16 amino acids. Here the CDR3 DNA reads TGTGCCAGCTCACCATCTAACAGGGGATCTGGTTCACCCCTCCACTTT. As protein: CASSPSNRGSGSPLHF.